These 7 T cell receptor beta chains were all obtained from the same sample, sequenced in a study of early T cells in non-severe SARS-CoV-2 infection. TCRdb independently ran MiXCR on the 5' RACE reads; one entry per CDR3 protein. This sample yields tens of thousands of distinct CDR3 sequences, of which approximately 15% are seen a single time; approximately 4% belongs to the top ten. The specimen comprised whole blood, sampled at baseline. The receptors were sampled from an adult who was a healthcare worker with PCR-confirmed SARS-CoV-2 infection or an uninfected control (not recorded which).

This clonotype showed up just a few times. The rearrangement joins TRBV6-4 to TRBJ1-4; a possible D gene is TRBD1 (5 bases). Germline V gene sequence: CDR1 MRHNA, CDR2 SNTAGT. The CDR3 has 15 amino acids. Trimming left V 6 bases short and J 11 bases short, with 22 bases between. The CDR3 DNA reads TGTGCCAGCAGCGCGACTCAGGGCGCTGGAGTGAAACTGTTTTTT. Translated: CASSATQGAGVKLFF.

This clonotype was seen a handful of times. The chain links TRBV7-3 to TRBJ2-1; D call uncertain. The germline V and J ends were trimmed by 2 bases and 7 bases, with 9 bases remaining between them. Germline V gene data show CDR1 as SGHTA and CDR2 as FQGTGA. This CDR3 has 13 residues. Here the CDR3 reads CASSLLAPNEQFF. The CDR3 coding sequence is TGTGCCAGCAGCTTATTGGCACCTAATGAGCAGTTCTTC.

This clonotype was observed a handful of times. The V call is TRBV5-1, the J call TRBJ2-5, with TRBD2 matching 9 bases. Per the germline V gene, CDR1 is SGHRS and CDR2 is YFSETQ. This CDR3 is 15 amino acids long. V trimming: 0 bases; J trimming: 5 bases; junction bases outside the gene matches: 5. The CDR3 is CASSLVAGGLETQYF. The DNA for the CDR3 is TGCGCCAGCAGCTTGGTGGCGGGAGGGCTTGAGACCCAGTACTTC.

At least ten counts were recorded for this clonotype. The CDR3 DNA sequence: TGTGCCACCAGCAGTTCCCCGGGACTAGCGGCAATTCTCACAGATACGCAGTATTTT. This codes for CATSSSPGLAAILTDTQYF. The chain combines TRBV15 with TRBJ2-3; 11 bases are shared with TRBD2. CDR3 length equals 19 residues. Germline V lookup: CDR1 LNHNV, CDR2 YYDKDF (reference sequence). V lost 3 bases to trimming and J lost 2 bases; unmatched junction nucleotides: 13.

There are a few counts of this clonotype. J is TRBJ2-1 and V is TRBV28, with a tentative D call TRBD2 (5 bases). V was cut by 2 bases and J by 0 bases, with 11 bases left in between. The CDR3 totals 16 residues. From germline, CDR1 is MDHEN and CDR2 SYDVKM. The CDR3 nucleotides are TGTGCCAGCAGTTTACGGAGCGGAGGCTCCTACAATGAGCAGTTCTTC. Its translation is CASSLRSGGSYNEQFF.

Ten or more counts support this clonotype. The chain combines TRBV4-2 with TRBJ2-1; 8 positions match TRBD2. Looked up from germline, CDR1 is LGHNA and CDR2 is YNFKEQ. This CDR3 has 16 amino acids. With V trimmed by 0 bases and J by 10 bases, 11 bases remained unmatched. This CDR3 is CASSQEGLAGVWEQFF. The CDR3 bases are TGTGCCAGCAGCCAAGAAGGTCTAGCGGGTGTGTGGGAGCAGTTCTTC.

In this sample, this clonotype turned up a few times. The rearrangement links TRBV6-1 to TRBJ2-7; TRBD1 might be the D (5 bases). With 6 bases removed from V and 0 bases from J, the gap between germline ends came to 12 bases. The CDR3 runs 14 residues. Germline V gives CDR1 MNHNS, CDR2 SASEGT. In DNA form, the CDR3 reads TGTGCCAGCAGAACGACAGTTAGCTCCTACGAGCAGTACTTC. Residues: CASRTTVSSYEQYF.